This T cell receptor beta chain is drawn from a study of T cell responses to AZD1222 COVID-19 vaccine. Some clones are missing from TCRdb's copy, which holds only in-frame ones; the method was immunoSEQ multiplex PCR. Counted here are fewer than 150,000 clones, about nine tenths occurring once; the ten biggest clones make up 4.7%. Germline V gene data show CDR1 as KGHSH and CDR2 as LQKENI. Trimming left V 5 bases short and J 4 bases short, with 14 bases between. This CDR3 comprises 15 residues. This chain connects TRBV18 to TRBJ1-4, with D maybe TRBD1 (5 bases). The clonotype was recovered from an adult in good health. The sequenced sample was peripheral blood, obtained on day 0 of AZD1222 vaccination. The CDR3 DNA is TGTGCCAGCTCAAAAGAAAAAGACAGTAATGAAAAACTGTTTTTT. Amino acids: CASSKEKDSNEKLFF.